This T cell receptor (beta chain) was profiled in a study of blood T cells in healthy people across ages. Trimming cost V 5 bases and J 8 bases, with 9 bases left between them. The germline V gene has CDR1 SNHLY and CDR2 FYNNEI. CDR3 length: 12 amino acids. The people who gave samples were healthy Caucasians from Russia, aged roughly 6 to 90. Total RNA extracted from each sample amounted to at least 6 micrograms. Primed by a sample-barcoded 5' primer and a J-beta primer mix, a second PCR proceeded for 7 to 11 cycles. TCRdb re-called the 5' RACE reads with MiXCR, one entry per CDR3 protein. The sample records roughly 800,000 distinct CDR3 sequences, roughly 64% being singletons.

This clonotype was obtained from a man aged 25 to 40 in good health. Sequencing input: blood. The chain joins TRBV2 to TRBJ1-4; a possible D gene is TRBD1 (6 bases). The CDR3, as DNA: TGTGCCAGCAGTCCAGGGGACGAAAAACTGTTTTTT. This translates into CASSPGDEKLFF.